This T cell receptor beta chain appears in the sequencing data of a study of CXCR4 blockade with PD-1 therapy in pancreatic cancer. This CDR3 contains 15 residues. Germline CDR1 and CDR2: MNHNS and SASEGT. V shed 0 bases and J 3 bases; nucleotides not matched to a gene: 4. Using immunoSEQ multiplex PCR, the repertoire was profiled, and TCRdb retains in-frame clones only, with some absent. The sample includes 15,000 to 20,000 clones, around 70% of them seen just once. The sample was tumor tissue. The receptor was derived from a human donor with pancreatic ductal adenocarcinoma. V and J are TRBV6-1 and TRBJ2-7; 8 nucleotides line up with TRBD2. The chain's CDR3 is CASSEAGGRIYEQYF. CDR3 nucleotides: TGTGCCAGCAGTGAAGCCGGCGGGAGGATCTACGAGCAGTACTTC.